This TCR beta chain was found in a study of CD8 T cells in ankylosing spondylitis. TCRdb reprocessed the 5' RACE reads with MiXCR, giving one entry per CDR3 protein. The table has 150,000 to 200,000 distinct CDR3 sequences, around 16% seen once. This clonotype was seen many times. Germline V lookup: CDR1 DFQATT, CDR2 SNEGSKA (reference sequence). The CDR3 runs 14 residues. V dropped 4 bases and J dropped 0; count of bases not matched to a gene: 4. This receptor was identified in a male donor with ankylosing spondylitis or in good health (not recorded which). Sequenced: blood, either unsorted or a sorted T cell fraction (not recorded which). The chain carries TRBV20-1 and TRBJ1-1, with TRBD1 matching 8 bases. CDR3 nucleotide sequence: TGCAGTGCTAACCGACAGGGGATGAACACTGAAGCTTTCTTT. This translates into CSANRQGMNTEAFF.